This T cell receptor (beta chain) was observed in a study of cytomegalovirus exposure and HLA in healthy donors. Study context: Clustering assigned 81% of the roughly 420 genotyped donors to the Caucasian-associated ancestry cluster.

Both 60 Vbeta primers and 13 Jbeta primers went into the PCR. Measured with immunoSEQ multiplex PCR; TCRdb has only the in-frame clones, and not every one. The profile shows some 150,000 clones, almost 85% of them singletons. CDR1 and CDR2 from the germline V gene are SGHRS and YFSETQ. The CDR3 extends over 15 amino acids. V was clipped by 3 bases and J by 3 bases; unmatched bases: 5. The genes are TRBV5-1 and TRBJ2-5; 10 bases map to TRBD2. The sample comprised PBMCs. This sequence originates from a man aged 18 to 35 in good health and CMV-seropositive. In DNA form, the CDR3 reads TGCGCCAGCAGCTCCAGCGGGAGGGCTGAAGAGACCCAGTACTTC. It encodes CASSSSGRAEETQYF.